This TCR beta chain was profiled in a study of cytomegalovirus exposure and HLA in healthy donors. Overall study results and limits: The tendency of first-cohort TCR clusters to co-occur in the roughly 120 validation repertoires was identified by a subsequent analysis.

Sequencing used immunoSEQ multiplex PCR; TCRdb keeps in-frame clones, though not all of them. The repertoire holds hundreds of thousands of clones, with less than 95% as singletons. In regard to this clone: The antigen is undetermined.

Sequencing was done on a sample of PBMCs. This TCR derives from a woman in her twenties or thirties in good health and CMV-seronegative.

The chain's CDR3 is CASSSEGSSSYNEQFF. For the CDR3, the DNA is TGTGCCAGCAGCTCCGAGGGTTCTTCCTCCTACAATGAGCAGTTCTTC. The chain combines TRBV7-3 with TRBJ2-1; TRBD2 is a possible D gene (5 bases). Looked up from germline, CDR1 is SGHTA and CDR2 is FQGTGA. The CDR3 runs 16 residues. Between the trimmed V and J ends, which lost 4 bases and 0 bases, there was a span of 13 bases.